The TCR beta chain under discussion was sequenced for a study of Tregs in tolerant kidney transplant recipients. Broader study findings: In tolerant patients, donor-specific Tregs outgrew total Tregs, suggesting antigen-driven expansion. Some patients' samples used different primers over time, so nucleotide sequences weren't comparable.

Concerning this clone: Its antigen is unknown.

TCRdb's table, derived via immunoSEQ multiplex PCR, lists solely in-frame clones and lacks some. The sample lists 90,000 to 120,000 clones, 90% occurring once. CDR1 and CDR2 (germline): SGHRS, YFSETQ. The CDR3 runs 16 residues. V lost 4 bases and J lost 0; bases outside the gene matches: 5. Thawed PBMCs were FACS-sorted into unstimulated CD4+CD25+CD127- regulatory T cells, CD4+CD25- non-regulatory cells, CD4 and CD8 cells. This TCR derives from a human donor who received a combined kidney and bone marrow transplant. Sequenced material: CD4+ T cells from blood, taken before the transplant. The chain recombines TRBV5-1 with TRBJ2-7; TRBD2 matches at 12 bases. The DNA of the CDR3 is TGCGCCAGCAGCGGGGGACTAGCGGGTCCCTCCTACGAGCAGTACTTC. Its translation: CASSGGLAGPSYEQYF.